This T cell receptor (beta chain) derives from a study of CD4+ T cells in melanoma. This CDR3 is 14 amino acids long. The ends were cut back, 6 bases at V and 0 bases at J, with 11 bases in the middle. CDR1 MNHEY and CDR2 SVGAGI come from the germline V gene. Concerning this clone itself: Its specificity is not known.

Measured with immunoSEQ multiplex PCR; TCRdb has only the in-frame clones, and not every one. Among around 16,000 clones listed, more than 70% were seen once. Broader study findings: A reported correlation linked neoantigen-specific CD4+ T cells to CD8+, macrophage and B cell function. In melanoma, neoantigen-specific CD4+ T cells reportedly differed in differentiation state.

Sequenced sample: cells from a culture (not recorded whether cultured in vitro). The TCR originated in a human donor with melanoma. The rearrangement links TRBV6-5 to TRBJ1-2, with D unresolved. Here the CDR3 reads CASSRDATNYGYTF. In DNA form, the CDR3 reads TGTGCCAGCAGCCGCGACGCGACTAACTATGGCTACACCTTC.